The 10 T cell receptor beta chains reported below all come from one sample, sequenced in a study of blood T cell repertoires in COVID-19. Repertoires were generated with immunoSEQ multiplex PCR, while TCRdb's copy carries only in-frame clones and drops some. The table shows roughly 460,000 clones, with approximately 90% occurring only once. Specimen: peripheral blood. The receptors were sampled from a man between 18 and 35 years old with COVID-19, enrolled during active disease.

The gene calls are TRBV2 and TRBJ2-2, with 11 bases matching TRBD2. The germline V gene encodes CDR1 SNHLY and CDR2 FYNNEI. J was trimmed by 3 bases and V by 8 bases; bases with no gene match: 5. This CDR3 spans 15 amino acids. This CDR3 is CASLTSGGHTGELFF. The CDR3 region has the DNA TGTGCCAGCCTAACTAGCGGGGGACACACCGGGGAGCTGTTTTTT. Using reference TRBV2 and TRBJ2-2 for the parts outside the CDR3, the full variable domain is EPEVTQTPSHQVTQMGQEVILRCVPISNHLYFYWYRQILGQKVEFLVSFYNNEISEKSEIFDDQFSVERPDGSNFTLKIRSTKLEDSAMYFCASLTSGGHTGELFFGEGSRLTVL.

The V call is TRBV7-3, the J call TRBJ2-3; 7 positions agree with TRBD1. CDR3 length: 14 amino acids. Germline lookup yields CDR1 SGHTA and CDR2 FQGTGA. Trimming took 4 bases from V and 10 from J; bases not matched to a gene: 11. The CDR3 DNA sequence: TGTGCCAGCAGCTCCGAGACAGGGCCCAGGGCGCAGTATTTT. This sequence encodes CASSSETGPRAQYF. Filled out from reference TRBV7-3 and TRBJ2-3, the complete variable domain reads GAGVSQTPSNKVTEKGKYVELRCDPISGHTALYWYRQSLGQGPEFLIYFQGTGAADDSGLPNDRFFAVRPEGSVSTLKIQRTERGDSAVYLCASSSETGPRAQYFGPGTRLTVL.

J is TRBJ2-7 and V is TRBV7-2, with 9 bases aligning to TRBD2. After removal of 5 bases from V and 5 bases from J, the junction contained 7 bases not matched to a gene. Germline values: CDR1 SGHTA, CDR2 FQGNSA. The CDR3 length is 14 residues. The CDR3 sequence: CASSLDSGSDEQYF. CDR3 DNA sequence: TGTGCCAGCAGCCTGGATAGCGGGAGCGACGAGCAGTACTTC.

This chain connects TRBV6-5 to TRBJ2-5, with 8 bases that match TRBD1. CDR3 length equals 13 residues. Germline V CDR1 and CDR2: MNHEY, SVGAGI. V lost 6 bases to trimming and J lost 5 bases; unmatched junction nucleotides: 5. CDR3 in amino acids: CASRDRVRETQYF. The CDR3 DNA reads TGTGCCAGCAGGGACAGGGTCCGGGAGACCCAGTACTTC.

This chain joins TRBV3-1 (or the pseudogene TRBV3-2) and TRBJ2-7; D remains unclear. Germline V gene data show CDR1 as LGHDT and CDR2 as YNNKEL (reference sequence). CDR3 length: 13 residues. V lost 1 base and J 6 bases, leaving 10 bases between the germline ends. Here the CDR3 DNA reads TGTGCCAGCAGCCAAGCGCGGTCAGCCGAGCAGTACTTC. Protein product: CASSQARSAEQYF.

This chain links TRBV25-1 with TRBJ1-5, with 8 bases identical to TRBD1. The CDR3 length is 17 residues. V lost 2 bases and J lost 3; bases outside the gene matches: 9. In germline, CDR1 is MGHDK, CDR2 SYGVNS. CDR3 amino acids: CASSEQGGQDTNQPQHF. CDR3 bases: TGTGCCAGCAGTGAACAGGGGGGACAGGATACCAATCAGCCCCAGCATTTT.

The V and J genes are TRBV6-5 and TRBJ2-7, with no clear D. Trimming removed 5 bases from V and 0 bases from J, with 8 bases in between. Germline CDR1 reads MNHEY; CDR2 reads SVGAGI. The CDR3 spans 13 residues. This chain's CDR3 is CASSITPSYEQYF. CDR3 nucleotides: TGTGCCAGCAGTATAACACCCTCCTACGAGCAGTACTTC.

The chain is built from TRBV19 and TRBJ1-6, with TRBD1 identical over 10 bases. The CDR3 spans 15 residues. J was trimmed by 8 bases and V by 6 bases; bases with no gene match: 7. Germline CDR1 is LNHDA and CDR2 is SQIVND (reference sequence). The CDR3 coding sequence is TGTGCCAGTAGAAGGGGACAGGGGCTACATTCACCCCTCCACTTT. It yields the protein CASRRGQGLHSPLHF.

The gene calls are TRBV6-5 and TRBJ1-4, with a weak D call TRBD1 (5 bases). Deletions cut 0 bases from V and 5 bases from J, with 13 bases between. The CDR3 extends over 16 amino acids. CDR1 is MNHEY, CDR2 SVGAGI, per germline. In DNA, the CDR3 is TGTGCCAGCAGTTACTCGAAAGGGGAGGGGAATGAAAAACTGTTTTTT. It yields the protein CASSYSKGEGNEKLFF.

The CDR3 loop reads CASSLRLPDTQYF. DNA of the CDR3: TGTGCCAGCAGCCTTAGACTGCCGGATACGCAGTATTTT. This chain uses TRBV7-9 with TRBJ2-3; D ambiguous. V shed 5 bases and J shed 6 bases, with 12 bases lying between them. CDR1 and CDR2 (germline): SEHNR, FQNEAQ (reference sequence). The CDR3 contains 13 residues.